Listed below are T cell receptor beta chains from one sample, sequenced in a study of beta chain features in type 1 diabetes. Assay: immunoSEQ multiplex PCR; the TCRdb copy retains only in-frame clones and omits some. Among 200,000 to 300,000 clones listed, around 21% were seen once. Sequences were obtained from naive CD4+ T cells from blood. All receptors derive from a woman aged 40 to 55 with type 1 diabetes. The conserved cysteine and the conserved F or W are not part of the CDR3 here. Fields, in order: V gene, CDR3 protein.

TRBV7-3,ASSLGTGSSEQY
TRBV6-5,ASSAIIVRGGEQF
TRBV4-2,ASSQDLAGGYNEQF
TRBV6-6,ASSSDRSYEQY
TRBV19,ASSIHGTAEAF
TRBV7-9,ATGGQGDGEQY
TRBV7-3,ASSLQGAGGPSYNEQF
TRBV2,ASSVGLSYGYT
TRBV4-3,ASSQDMAGVGYNEQF
TRBV5-6,ASTLMRGSYNEQF
TRBV2,ASSEFESGGAGNEQF